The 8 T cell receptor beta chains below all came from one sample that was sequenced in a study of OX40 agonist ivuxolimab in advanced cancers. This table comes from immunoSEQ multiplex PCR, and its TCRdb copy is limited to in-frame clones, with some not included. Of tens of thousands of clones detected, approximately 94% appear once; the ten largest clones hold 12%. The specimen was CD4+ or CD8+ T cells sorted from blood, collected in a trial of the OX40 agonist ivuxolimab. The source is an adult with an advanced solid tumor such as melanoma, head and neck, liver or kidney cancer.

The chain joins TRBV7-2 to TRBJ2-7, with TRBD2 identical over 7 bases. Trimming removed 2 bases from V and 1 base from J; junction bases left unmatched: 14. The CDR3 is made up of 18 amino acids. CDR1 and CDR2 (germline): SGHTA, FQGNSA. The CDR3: CASSLFGSLADKSYEQYF. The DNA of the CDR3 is TGTGCCAGCAGCTTATTCGGCTCCCTAGCGGATAAATCCTACGAGCAGTACTTC.

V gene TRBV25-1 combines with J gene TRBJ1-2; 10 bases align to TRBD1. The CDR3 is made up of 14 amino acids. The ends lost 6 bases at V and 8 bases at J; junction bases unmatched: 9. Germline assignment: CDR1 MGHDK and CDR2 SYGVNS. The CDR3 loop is CASSLTGGAKGYTF. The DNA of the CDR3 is TGTGCCAGCAGCCTGACAGGGGGCGCGAAGGGCTACACCTTC.

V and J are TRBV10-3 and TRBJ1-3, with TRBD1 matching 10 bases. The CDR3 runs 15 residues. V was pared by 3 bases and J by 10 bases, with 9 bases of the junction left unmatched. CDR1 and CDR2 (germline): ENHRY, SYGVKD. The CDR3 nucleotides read TGTGCCATCAGTGACCCGACAGGGGGCATAAGAACCATATATTTT. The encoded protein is CAISDPTGGIRTIYF.

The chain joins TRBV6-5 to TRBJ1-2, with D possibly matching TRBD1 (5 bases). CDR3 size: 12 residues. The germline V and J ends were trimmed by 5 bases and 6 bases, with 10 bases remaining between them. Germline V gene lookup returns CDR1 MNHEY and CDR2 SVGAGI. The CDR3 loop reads CASSRDLDGYTF. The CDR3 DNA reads TGTGCCAGCAGTCGGGACCTAGATGGCTACACCTTC.

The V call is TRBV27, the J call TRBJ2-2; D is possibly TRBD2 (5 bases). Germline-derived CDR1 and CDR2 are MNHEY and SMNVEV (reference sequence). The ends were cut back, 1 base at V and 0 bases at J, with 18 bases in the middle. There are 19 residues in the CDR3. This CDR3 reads CASSLLSGERITNTGELFF. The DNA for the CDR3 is TGTGCCAGCAGTTTATTAAGCGGCGAGCGGATAACGAACACCGGGGAGCTGTTTTTT.

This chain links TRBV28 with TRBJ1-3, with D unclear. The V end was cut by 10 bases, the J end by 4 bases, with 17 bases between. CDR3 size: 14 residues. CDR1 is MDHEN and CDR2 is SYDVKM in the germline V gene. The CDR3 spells CANPPGYWGNTIYF. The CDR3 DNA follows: TGTGCCAATCCTCCGGGATATTGGGGAAACACCATATATTTT.

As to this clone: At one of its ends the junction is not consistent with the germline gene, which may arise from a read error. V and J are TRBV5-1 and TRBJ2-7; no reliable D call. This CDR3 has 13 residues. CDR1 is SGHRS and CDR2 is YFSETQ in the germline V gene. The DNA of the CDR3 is TGCGCCAGCACCTACATTGGTGTCCCGTGGACCTTTTTC. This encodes CASTYIGVPWTFF.

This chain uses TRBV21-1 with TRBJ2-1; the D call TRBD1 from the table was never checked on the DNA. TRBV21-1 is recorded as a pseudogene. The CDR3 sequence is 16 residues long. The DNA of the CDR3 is TGTGCCAGCAGCAAAGGAGCCGGGGACAGGAGGAATGAGCAGTTCTTC. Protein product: CASSKGAGDRRNEQFF.